Following are 14 T cell receptor beta chains from one sample sequenced in a study of identifying expanded T cells in peripheral blood. Profiling relied on immunoSEQ multiplex PCR, and the TCRdb table lists in-frame clones only, not all of them. Found here are around 60,000 clones, about four fifths of them singletons; the top ten hold about 20%. Sequenced sample: blood. The receptors here all came from a person aged 18-70 years in good health.

The gene calls are TRBV12-2 and TRBJ1-1; no DNA check was done on the table's D call, TRBD1. TRBV12-2 is a pseudogene locus. There are 12 residues in the CDR3. The DNA for the CDR3 is TGTGCAAGTCGGGACAGGGGCACTGAAGCTTTCTTT. This codes for CASRDRGTEAFF.

This chain links TRBV18 with TRBJ2-1, with D possibly TRBD1 on 6 matching bases. This CDR3 contains 17 residues. The germline V gene encodes CDR1 KGHSH and CDR2 LQKENI. The germline V and J ends were trimmed by 0 bases and 3 bases, with 15 bases remaining between them. The CDR3 sequence: CASSPPLGAGFYNEQFF. CDR3 nucleotide sequence: TGTGCCAGCTCACCACCATTGGGGGCTGGATTCTACAATGAGCAGTTCTTC.

The rearrangement links TRBV7-3 to TRBJ2-7; D might be TRBD1 or TRBD2, each matching 6 bases. Trimming cost V 2 bases and J 3 bases, with 14 bases left between them. The CDR3 spans 15 residues. Germline CDR1 reads SGHTA; CDR2 reads FQGTGA. CDR3 amino acids: CASSLGGGRYYEQYV. The CDR3 coding sequence is TGTGCCAGCAGCTTAGGAGGGGGTAGATACTACGAGCAGTACGTC.

This clone occurred a few times. This chain connects TRBV7-2 to TRBJ2-1, with D tentatively TRBD1 (6 bases). Germline CDR1 is SGHTA and CDR2 is FQGNSA. The CDR3 contains 15 residues. The V end lost 3 bases, the J end lost 9 bases, and 18 bases lay between the germline ends. The CDR3 here is CASSFSGEIQVEQFF. The CDR3 DNA reads as TGTGCCAGCAGCTTTTCAGGGGAGATTCAGGTTGAGCAGTTCTTC.

This clone was seen once. The CDR3, as DNA: TGTGCCAGCAGCTTAGAAGGGACAGGGAAGTTGAATGAGCAGTTCTTC. Protein product: CASSLEGTGKLNEQFF. This chain links TRBV7-2 with TRBJ2-1, with 9 bases identical to TRBD1. J lost 7 bases, V lost 1 base, and 8 bases had no gene match. This CDR3 region has 16 residues. CDR1 SGHTA and CDR2 FQGNSA come from the germline V gene.

V usage is TRBV6-5 and J usage is TRBJ2-3; D is undetermined. V was shortened by 7 bases and J by 0 bases, with 11 bases between the two germline ends. CDR3 length: 14 residues. Germline V gene sequence: CDR1 MNHEY, CDR2 SVGAGI. In nucleotides, the CDR3 is TGTGCCAGCAAAACCGGACCGAGCACAGATACGCAGTATTTT. Translation gives CASKTGPSTDTQYF.

J is TRBJ2-1 and V is TRBV21-1. TRBV21-1 is a known pseudogene. The CDR3 has 13 amino acids. CDR3: CASFPIRHPPPFF. The CDR3, as DNA: TGTGCCAGCTTCCCAATCCGCCACCCGCCCCCTTTCTTC.

This chain links TRBV6-5 with TRBJ1-4, with TRBD1 as a possible D gene (5 bases). The V gene's germline CDR1 is MNHEY and CDR2 SVGAGI. Trimming stripped 2 bases from V and 5 bases from J, with 12 bases between. The CDR3 sequence is 15 residues long. The DNA of the CDR3 is TGTGCCAGCAGTTACCTGAGCGGGGGGAATGAAAAACTGTTTTTT. Its protein product is CASSYLSGGNEKLFF.

The rearrangement joins TRBV6-5 to TRBJ1-1; 7 bases are a match to TRBD1. The CDR3 has 13 residues. J gave up 4 bases and V 6 bases, and 5 bases lay outside the gene matches. The germline V gene has CDR1 MNHEY and CDR2 SVGAGI. The CDR3, as DNA: TGTGCCAGCAGCCAGGGGGTTCTCACTGAAGCTTTCTTT. Its translation: CASSQGVLTEAFF.

The V gene is TRBV11-2, the J gene TRBJ2-7; tentative D call: TRBD1 (5 bases). The V end was cut by 0 bases, the J end by 8 bases, with 14 bases between. CDR1 SGHAT and CDR2 FQNNGV come from the germline V gene. This CDR3 comprises 14 residues. The CDR3 spells CASSLDPGWGKQYV. CDR3 coding DNA: TGTGCCAGCAGCTTAGACCCCGGATGGGGCAAGCAGTACGTC.

V gene TRBV11-2 combines with J gene TRBJ2-4; D is possibly TRBD2 (5 bases). There are 14 residues in the CDR3. V dropped 0 bases and J dropped 6 bases, with 9 bases sitting between them. From germline, CDR1 is SGHAT and CDR2 FQNNGV. CDR3: CASSLERAGNIQYF. The CDR3 DNA reads as TGTGCCAGCAGCTTAGAGAGGGCGGGAAACATTCAGTACTTC.

V is TRBV6-1 and J is TRBJ2-5; the D gene is possibly TRBD2 (6 bases). This CDR3 comprises 12 residues. V shed 5 bases and J shed 7 bases, with 11 bases lying between them. Germline V gene sequence: CDR1 MNHNS, CDR2 SASEGT. CDR3 in DNA: TGTGCCAGCAGTCCCGGGAGATGGACCCAGTACTTC. It codes for CASSPGRWTQYF.

This clone occurred once. CDR3 DNA sequence: TGTGCCAGCAGCCGATATCGGAGAGCGGGGGGAGAGACCCAGTACTTC. Translated: CASSRYRRAGGETQYF. This chain links TRBV5-6 with TRBJ2-5; 9 bases line up with TRBD2. Trimming at V came to 4 bases and at J to 4 bases, leaving 11 bases not matched to a gene. CDR3 length: 16 residues. Germline V gives CDR1 SGHDT, CDR2 YYEEEE.

The chain couples TRBV12-5 to TRBJ2-7; D gene unclear. In germline, CDR1 is LGHNT, CDR2 FRNRAP. The CDR3 contains 15 residues. V was shortened by 5 bases and J by 7 bases, with 21 bases between the two germline ends. The CDR3 protein is CASGGQISGLTEQYF. CDR3 nucleotide sequence: TGTGCTAGTGGTGGCCAGATTTCGGGCCTCACGGAGCAGTACTTC.